A single sample is the source of the 5 T cell receptor beta chains below, sequenced in a study of OX40 agonist ivuxolimab in advanced cancers. Sequencing was performed with immunoSEQ multiplex PCR; in TCRdb, only in-frame clones are kept and a portion is missing. The sample yields 60,000 to 85,000 clones, around 89% seen once. This specimen was CD4+ or CD8+ T cells sorted from blood, taken in a trial of the OX40 agonist ivuxolimab. The receptors come from an adult with an advanced solid tumor such as melanoma, head and neck, liver or kidney cancer.

This clone was observed a handful of times. This chain connects TRBV2 to TRBJ2-7, with D perhaps given as TRBD1 or TRBD2 (6 bases each). Trimming left V 5 bases short and J 3 bases short, with 17 bases between. The CDR3 loop spans 15 amino acids. Germline lookup yields CDR1 SNHLY and CDR2 FYNNEI. Here the CDR3 reads CASSPEGGGLYEQYF. The CDR3 DNA reads TGTGCCAGCAGTCCCGAGGGGGGAGGACTCTACGAGCAGTACTTC.

The gene calls are TRBV4-1 and TRBJ2-2; D not certain. Trimming cost V 1 base and J 5 bases, with 11 bases left between them. This CDR3 has 15 residues. Germline values: CDR1 MGHRA, CDR2 YSYEKL. CDR3 sequence reads: CASSQVSAKTGELFF. In DNA, the CDR3 is TGCGCCAGCAGCCAAGTAAGCGCTAAGACCGGGGAGCTGTTTTTT.

The count of this clone is one. This chain links TRBV6-5 with TRBJ1-2; 9 bases agree with TRBD1. V lost 8 bases to trimming and J lost 2 bases; unmatched junction nucleotides: 3. CDR1 is MNHEY and CDR2 is SVGAGI in the germline V gene. CDR3 size: 13 residues. CDR3 coding DNA: TGTGCCAGCGGACAGGGGAGAAACTATGGCTACACCTTC. Its protein product is CASGQGRNYGYTF.

This clone was recorded once. This rearrangement joins TRBV6-6 to TRBJ2-2; 15 bases map to TRBD2. Germline assignment: CDR1 MNHNY and CDR2 SVGAGI (reference sequence). There are 15 residues in the CDR3. The CDR3 nucleotides are TGTGGGACTAGCGGGAGGGCCCCGAACACCGGGGAGCTGTTTTTT. Encoded protein: CGTSGRAPNTGELFF.

The chain links TRBV5-1 to TRBJ2-1; 11 bases are a match to TRBD2. Per the germline V gene, CDR1 is SGHRS and CDR2 is YFSETQ. V shed 3 bases, J shed 5 bases, and the junction held 4 bases outside the gene matches. This CDR3 is 15 amino acids long. CDR3 sequence: CASSWTSGPNNEQFF. CDR3 DNA: TGCGCCAGCAGCTGGACTAGCGGGCCCAACAATGAGCAGTTCTTC.